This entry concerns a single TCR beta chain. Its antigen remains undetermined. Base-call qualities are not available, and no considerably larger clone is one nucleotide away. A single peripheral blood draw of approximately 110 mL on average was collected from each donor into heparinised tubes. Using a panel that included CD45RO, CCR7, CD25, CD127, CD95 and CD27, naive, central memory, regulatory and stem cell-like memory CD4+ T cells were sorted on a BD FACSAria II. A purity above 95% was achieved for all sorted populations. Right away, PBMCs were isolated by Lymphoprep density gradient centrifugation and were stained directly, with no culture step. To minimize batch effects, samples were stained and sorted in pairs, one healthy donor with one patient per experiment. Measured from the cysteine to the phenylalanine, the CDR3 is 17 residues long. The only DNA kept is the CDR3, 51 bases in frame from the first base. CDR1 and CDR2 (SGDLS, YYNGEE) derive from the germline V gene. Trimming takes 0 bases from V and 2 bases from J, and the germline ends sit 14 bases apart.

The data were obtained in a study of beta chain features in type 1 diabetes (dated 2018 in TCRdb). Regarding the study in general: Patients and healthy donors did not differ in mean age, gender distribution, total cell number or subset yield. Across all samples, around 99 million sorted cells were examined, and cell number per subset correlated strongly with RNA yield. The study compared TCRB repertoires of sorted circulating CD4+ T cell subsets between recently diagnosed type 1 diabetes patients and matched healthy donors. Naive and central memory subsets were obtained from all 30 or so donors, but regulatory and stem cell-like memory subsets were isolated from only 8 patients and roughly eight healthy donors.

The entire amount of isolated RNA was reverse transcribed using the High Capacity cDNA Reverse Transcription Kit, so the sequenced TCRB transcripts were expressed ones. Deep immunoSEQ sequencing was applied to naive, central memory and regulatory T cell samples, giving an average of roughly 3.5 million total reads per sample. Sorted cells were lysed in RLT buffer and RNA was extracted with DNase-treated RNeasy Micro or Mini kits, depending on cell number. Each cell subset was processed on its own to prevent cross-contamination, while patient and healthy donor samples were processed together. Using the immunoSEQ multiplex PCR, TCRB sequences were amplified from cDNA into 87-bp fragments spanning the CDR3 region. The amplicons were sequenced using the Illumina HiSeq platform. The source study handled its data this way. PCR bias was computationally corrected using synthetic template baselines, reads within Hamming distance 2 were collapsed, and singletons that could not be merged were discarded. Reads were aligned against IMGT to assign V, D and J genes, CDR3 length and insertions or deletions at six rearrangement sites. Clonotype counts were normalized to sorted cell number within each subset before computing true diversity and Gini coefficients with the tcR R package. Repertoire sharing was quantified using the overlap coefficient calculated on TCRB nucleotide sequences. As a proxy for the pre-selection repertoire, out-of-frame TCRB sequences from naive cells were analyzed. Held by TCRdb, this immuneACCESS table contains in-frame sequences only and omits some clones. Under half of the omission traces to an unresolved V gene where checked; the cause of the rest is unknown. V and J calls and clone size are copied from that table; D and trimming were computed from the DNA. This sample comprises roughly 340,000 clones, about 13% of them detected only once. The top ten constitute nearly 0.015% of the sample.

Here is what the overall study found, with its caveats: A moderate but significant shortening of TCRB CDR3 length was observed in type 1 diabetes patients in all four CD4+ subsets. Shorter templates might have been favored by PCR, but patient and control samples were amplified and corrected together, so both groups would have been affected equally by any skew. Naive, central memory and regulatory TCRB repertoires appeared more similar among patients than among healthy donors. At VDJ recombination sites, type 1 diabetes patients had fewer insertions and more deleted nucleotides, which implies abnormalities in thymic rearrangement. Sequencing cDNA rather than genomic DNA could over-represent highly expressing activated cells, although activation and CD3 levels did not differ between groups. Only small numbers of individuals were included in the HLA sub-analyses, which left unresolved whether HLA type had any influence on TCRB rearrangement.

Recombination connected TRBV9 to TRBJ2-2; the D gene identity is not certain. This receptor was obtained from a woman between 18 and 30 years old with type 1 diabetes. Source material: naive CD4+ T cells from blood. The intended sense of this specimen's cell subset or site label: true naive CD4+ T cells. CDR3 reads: CASSVAGDPLNTGELFF. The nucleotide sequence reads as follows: TGTGCCAGCAGCGTAGCTGGAGACCCTCTAAACACCGGGGAGCTGTTTTTT.